Below are 3 T cell receptor beta chains sequenced from a single sample in a study of T cell repertoires in cytomegalovirus infection. In TCRdb, the reads were re-called with MiXCR into one record per CDR3 protein. The data contain hundreds of thousands of distinct CDR3 sequences, around a third of them seen just once; the ten biggest clones take up 15% to 20%. Which antigens these TCRs recognize remains unknown. Sequencing used cultured PBMCs, obtained from culture after CMV antigen stimulation. These receptors came from a human donor in good health (CMV status not recorded). Some clones in this sample may be carry-over from other donors' samples.

This clonotype was counted only a few times. This CDR3 is CASSPGGLSYEQYF. CDR3 bases: TGTGCCAGCAGCCCTGGGGGCTTGAGCTACGAGCAGTACTTC. The chain joins TRBV12-3 or TRBV12-4 to TRBJ2-7, with D possibly matching TRBD1 (6 bases). V was shortened by 6 bases and J by 3 bases, with 15 bases between the two germline ends. This CDR3 contains 14 residues.

This clonotype appeared many times. The chain has TRBV7-2 and TRBJ2-1; no clear D gene. Germline CDR1 is SGHTA and CDR2 is FQGNSA. This CDR3 spans 14 amino acids. V was cut by 4 bases and J by 6 bases, with 13 bases left in between. CDR3 DNA: TGTGCCAGCAGCTCGCTTGGAGCCCGCAATGAGCAGTTCTTC. Translated, it gives CASSSLGARNEQFF.

The V gene is TRBV7-6, the J gene TRBJ2-7; no firm D call. V lost 5 bases and J 0 bases, leaving 11 bases between the germline ends. The CDR3 has 14 residues. Germline V gene lookup returns CDR1 SGHVS and CDR2 FNYEAQ. The DNA of the CDR3 is TGTGCCAGCAGCCCCCGGAGTGGCTCCTACGAGCAGTACTTC. Protein: CASSPRSGSYEQYF.